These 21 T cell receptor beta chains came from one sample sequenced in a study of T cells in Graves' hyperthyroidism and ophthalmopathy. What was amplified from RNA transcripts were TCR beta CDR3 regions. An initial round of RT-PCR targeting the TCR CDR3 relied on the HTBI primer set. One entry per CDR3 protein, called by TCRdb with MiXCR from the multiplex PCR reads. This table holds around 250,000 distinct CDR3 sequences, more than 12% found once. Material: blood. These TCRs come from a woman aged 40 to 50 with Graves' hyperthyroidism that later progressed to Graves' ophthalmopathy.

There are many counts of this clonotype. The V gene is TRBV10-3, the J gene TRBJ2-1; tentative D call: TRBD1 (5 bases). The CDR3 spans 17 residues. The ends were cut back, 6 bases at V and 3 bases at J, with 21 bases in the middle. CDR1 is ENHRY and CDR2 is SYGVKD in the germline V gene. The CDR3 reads CAISPTIGHQNYNEQFF. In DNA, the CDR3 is TGTGCCATCAGCCCGACAATAGGACACCAAAACTACAATGAGCAGTTCTTC.

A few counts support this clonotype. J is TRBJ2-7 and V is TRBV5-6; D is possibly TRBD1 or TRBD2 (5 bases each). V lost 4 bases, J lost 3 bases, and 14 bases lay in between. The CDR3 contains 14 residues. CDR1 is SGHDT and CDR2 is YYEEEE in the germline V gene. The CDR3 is CASSTSGTYYEQYF. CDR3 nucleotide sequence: TGTGCCAGCAGCACCTCCGGGACGTACTACGAGCAGTACTTC. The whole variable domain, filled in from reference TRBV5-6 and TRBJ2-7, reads DAGVTQSPTHLIKTRGQQVTLRCSPKSGHDTVSWYQQALGQGPQFIFQYYEEEERQRGNFPDRFSGHQFPNYSSELNVNALLLGDSALYLCASSTSGTYYEQYFGPGTRLTVT.

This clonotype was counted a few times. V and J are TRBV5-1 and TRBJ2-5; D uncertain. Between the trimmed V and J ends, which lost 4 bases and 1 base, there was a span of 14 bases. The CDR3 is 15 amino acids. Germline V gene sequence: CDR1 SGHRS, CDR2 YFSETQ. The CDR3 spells CASSIYRAGQETQYF. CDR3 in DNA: TGCGCCAGCAGCATCTACAGAGCCGGCCAAGAGACCCAGTACTTC.

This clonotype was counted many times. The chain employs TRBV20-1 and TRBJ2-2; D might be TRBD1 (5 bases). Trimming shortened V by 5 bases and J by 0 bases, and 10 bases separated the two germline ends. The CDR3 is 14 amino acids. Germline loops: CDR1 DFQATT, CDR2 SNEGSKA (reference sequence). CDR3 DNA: TGCAGTGCTGCCTGGACAACGAACACCGGGGAGCTGTTTTTT. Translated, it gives CSAAWTTNTGELFF.

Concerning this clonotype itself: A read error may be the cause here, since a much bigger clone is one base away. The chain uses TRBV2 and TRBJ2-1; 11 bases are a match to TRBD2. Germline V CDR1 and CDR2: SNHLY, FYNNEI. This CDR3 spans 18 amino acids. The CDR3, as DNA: TGTACCAGCAGTGACGGTTATTGGGTAGCGGGAGGGTGGAATGAGCAGTTCTTC. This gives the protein CTSSDGYWVAGGWNEQFF.

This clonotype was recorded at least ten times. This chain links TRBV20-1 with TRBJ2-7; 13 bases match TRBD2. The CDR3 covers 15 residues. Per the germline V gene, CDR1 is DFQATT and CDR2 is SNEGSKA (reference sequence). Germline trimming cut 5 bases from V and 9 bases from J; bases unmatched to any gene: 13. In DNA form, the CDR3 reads TGCAGTGCTCCCCGGACTAGCGGGAGTCCGGACGGGCAGTACTTC. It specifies CSAPRTSGSPDGQYF.

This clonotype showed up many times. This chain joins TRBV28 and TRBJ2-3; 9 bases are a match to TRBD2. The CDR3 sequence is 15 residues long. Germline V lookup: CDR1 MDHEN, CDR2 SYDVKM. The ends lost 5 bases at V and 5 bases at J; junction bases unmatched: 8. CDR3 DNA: TGTGCCAGCAGTAATGGCGGGAGGGCCGGAGATACGCAGTATTTT. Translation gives CASSNGGRAGDTQYF.

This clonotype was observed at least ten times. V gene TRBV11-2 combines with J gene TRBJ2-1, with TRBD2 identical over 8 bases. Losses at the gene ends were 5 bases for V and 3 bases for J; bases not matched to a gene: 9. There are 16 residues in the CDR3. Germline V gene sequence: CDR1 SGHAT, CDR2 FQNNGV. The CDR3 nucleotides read TGTGCCAGCAGCACCATAGCGGGAACAAACTACAATGAGCAGTTCTTC. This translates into CASSTIAGTNYNEQFF.

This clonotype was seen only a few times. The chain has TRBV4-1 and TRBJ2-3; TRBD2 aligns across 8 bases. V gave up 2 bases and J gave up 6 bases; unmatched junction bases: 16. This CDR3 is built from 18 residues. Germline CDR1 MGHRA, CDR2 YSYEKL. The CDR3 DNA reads TGCGCCAGCAGCCAATCCCGGAGAGCGGGAGAACTCGTCGATACGCAGTATTTT. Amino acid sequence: CASSQSRRAGELVDTQYF.

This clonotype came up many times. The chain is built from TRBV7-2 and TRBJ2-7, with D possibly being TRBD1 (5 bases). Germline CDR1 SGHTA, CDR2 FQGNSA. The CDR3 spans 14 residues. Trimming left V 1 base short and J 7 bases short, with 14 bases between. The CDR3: CASSLDRRSKEQYF. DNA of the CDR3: TGTGCCAGCAGCTTAGACAGGCGGAGTAAGGAGCAGTACTTC.

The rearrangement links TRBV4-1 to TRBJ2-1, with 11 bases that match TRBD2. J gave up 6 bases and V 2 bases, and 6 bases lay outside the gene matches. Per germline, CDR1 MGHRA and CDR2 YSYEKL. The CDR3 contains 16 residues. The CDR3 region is CASSQRTGTSGNEQFF. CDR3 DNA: TGCGCCAGCAGCCAACGTACCGGGACTAGCGGCAATGAGCAGTTCTTC.

Here the CDR3 DNA reads TGCGCCAGCAGCCAAGCGGTAGGGGCAGCTAAGTACTTC. It is translated as CASSQAVGAAKYF. V and J are TRBV4-1 and TRBJ2-5, with D perhaps matching TRBD1 (5 bases). This CDR3 has 13 residues. CDR1 is MGHRA, CDR2 YSYEKL, per germline. The germline V and J ends were trimmed by 1 base and 12 bases, with 15 bases remaining between them.

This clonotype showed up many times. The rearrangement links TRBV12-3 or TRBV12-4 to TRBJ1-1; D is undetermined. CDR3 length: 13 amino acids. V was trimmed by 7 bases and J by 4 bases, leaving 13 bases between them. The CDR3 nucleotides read TGTGCCAGCACCAAGAGAGGGCCCACTGAAGCTTTCTTT. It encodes CASTKRGPTEAFF.

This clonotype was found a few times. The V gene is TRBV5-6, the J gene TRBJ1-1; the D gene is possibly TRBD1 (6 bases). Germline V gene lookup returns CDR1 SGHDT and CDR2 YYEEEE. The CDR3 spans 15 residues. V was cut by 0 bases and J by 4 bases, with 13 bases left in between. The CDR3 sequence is CASSLDRDGGTEAFF. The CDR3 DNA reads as TGTGCCAGCAGCTTGGACAGGGATGGCGGCACTGAAGCTTTCTTT.

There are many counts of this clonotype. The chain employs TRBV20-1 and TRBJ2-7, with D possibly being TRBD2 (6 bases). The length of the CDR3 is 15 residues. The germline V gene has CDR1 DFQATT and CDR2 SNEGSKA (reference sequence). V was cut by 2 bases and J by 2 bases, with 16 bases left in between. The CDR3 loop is CSARWGGGNTYEQYF. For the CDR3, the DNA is TGCAGTGCTAGATGGGGCGGCGGGAACACCTACGAGCAGTACTTC.

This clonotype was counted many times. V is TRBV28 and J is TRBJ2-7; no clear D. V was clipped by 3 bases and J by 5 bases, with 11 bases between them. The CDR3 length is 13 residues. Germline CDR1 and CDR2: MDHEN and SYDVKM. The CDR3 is CASSFGFLNEQYF. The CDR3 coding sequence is TGTGCCAGCAGTTTCGGGTTTTTGAACGAGCAGTACTTC.

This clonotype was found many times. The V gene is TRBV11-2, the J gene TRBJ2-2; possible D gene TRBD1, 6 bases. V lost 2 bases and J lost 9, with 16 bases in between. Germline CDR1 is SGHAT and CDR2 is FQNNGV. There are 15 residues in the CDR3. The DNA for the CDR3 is TGTGCCAGCAGCTTACCCGGACAGACCAGGAGGGAGCTGTTTTTT. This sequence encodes CASSLPGQTRRELFF.

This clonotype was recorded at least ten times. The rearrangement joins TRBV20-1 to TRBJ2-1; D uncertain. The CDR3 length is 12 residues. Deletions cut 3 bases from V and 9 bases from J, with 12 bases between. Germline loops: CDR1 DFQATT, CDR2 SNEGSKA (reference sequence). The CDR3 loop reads CSASSLGGEQFF. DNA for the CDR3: TGCAGTGCTAGTTCTTTAGGCGGTGAGCAGTTCTTC.

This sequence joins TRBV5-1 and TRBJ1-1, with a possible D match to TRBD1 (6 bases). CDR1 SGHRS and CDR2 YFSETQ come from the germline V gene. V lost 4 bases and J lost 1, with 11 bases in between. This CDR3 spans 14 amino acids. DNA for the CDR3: TGCGCCAGCAGCCCAAAGACAGGGAACACTGAAGCTTTCTTT. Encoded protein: CASSPKTGNTEAFF.

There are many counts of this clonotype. CDR3 bases: TGCAGTGCTAGAGAGGCTAGCGGGAGGGCCGTTCTCCGGAATGAGCAGTTCTTC. Its translation is CSAREASGRAVLRNEQFF. The chain employs TRBV20-1 and TRBJ2-1; 12 bases match TRBD2. CDR1 is DFQATT, CDR2 SNEGSKA, per germline (reference sequence). The CDR3 covers 18 residues. The V segment lost 0 bases and the J segment 7 bases; nucleotides outside the gene matches: 13.

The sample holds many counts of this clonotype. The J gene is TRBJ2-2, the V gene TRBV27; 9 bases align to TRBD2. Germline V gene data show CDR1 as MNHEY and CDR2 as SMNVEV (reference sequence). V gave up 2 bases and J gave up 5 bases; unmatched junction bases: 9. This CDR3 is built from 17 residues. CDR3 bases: TGTGCCAGCAGTTTAGGTATAGCGGGAGATTTTACCGGGGAGCTGTTTTTT. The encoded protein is CASSLGIAGDFTGELFF.